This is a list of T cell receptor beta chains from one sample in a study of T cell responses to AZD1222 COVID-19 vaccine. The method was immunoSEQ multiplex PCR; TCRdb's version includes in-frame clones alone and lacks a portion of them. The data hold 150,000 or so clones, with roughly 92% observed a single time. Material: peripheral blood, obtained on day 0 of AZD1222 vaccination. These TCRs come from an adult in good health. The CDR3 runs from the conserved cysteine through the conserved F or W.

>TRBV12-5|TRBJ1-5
CASGPGQPQHF
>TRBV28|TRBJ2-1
CASSLMTSSHNEQFF
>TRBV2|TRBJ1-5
CASSESPANQPQHF
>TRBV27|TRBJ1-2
CASSLSQGAYGYTF
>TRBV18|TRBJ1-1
CASSLGQGDTEAFF
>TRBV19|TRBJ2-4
CASSIVAGAANIQHF
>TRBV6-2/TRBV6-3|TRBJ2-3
CASSPGLAGTSTDTQYF
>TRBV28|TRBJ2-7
CASRKTGGHSYEQYF
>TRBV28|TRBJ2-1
CASSFPGTGGYNEQFF
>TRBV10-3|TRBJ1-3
CATQVGRGNGNTIYF
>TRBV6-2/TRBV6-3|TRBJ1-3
CASSYSSPGTAGNTIYF
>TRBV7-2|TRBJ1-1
CASSLEFSTEAFF
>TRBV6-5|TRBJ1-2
CASSSGTHYGYTF
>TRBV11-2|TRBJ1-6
CASSLEMDSPLHF
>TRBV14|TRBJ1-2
CASSPTLLAGYTF
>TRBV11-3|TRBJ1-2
CASSLGPGADYGYTF
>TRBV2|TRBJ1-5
CATQTVRNQPQHF
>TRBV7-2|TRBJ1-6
CASSLAGQYSPLHF
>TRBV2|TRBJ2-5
CASRLGLETQYF
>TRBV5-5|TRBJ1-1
CASRGQGARTEAFF
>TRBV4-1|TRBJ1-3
CASSHDLRQGVGNTIYF
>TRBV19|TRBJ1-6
CASNPPGQGNGSPLHF
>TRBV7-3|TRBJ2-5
CASSSQQGGGLAGGGETQYF
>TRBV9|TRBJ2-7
CASSVTTAKTYEQYF
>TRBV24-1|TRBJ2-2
CATSDTGPKNTGELFF
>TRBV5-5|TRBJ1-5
CASSLAWGWGNQPQHF
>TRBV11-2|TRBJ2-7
CASRSTSGEYEQYF
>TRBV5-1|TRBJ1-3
CASSSLGSGNTIYF
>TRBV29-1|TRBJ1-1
CSVGQGGRNTEAFF
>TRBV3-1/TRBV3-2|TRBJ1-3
CASSQDGFGNTIYF
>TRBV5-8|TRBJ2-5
CASRRPGTGGETQYF
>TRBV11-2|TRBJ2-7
CASRRLAGPYEQYF
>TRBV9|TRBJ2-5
CASSQAGEETQYF
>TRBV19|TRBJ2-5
CASSLRDRDWETQYF
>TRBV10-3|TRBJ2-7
CAISGPSYEQYF
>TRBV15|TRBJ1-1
CATSRDWDIPDTEAFF
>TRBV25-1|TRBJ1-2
CASTRGTGPINYGYTF
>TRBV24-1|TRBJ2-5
CATSDGAGGQETQYF
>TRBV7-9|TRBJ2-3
CASSALAGGYTDTQYF